This T cell receptor beta chain stems from a study of CD8+CD57+ T cells in acquired aplastic anemia (dated by TCRdb to 2016 to 2019). For the wider study: On average, sorted CD4+ and CD8+ cells yielded around 3.5 ug of extracted DNA, with a range of about 0.17 to 27.4 ug. CD8+CD57+ expansion was defined as frequency above the mean frequency observed in healthy subjects. Findings and caveats that apply to the study as a whole: Roughly 30 CD8+ CDR3 sequences were found to be shared between patients and controls, but these sequences appeared to be highly expressed in patients and within the immunodominant clones of the patients. CD8+ Simpson's diversity did not differ significantly between patients and healthy controls (P=0.060).

Genomic DNA was used as template for profiling of TCR beta VDJ combinations and CDR3 sequences. An Illumina HiSeq 2000 was the platform used for TCR repertoire sequencing. In the original analysis: Repertoire assessment relied on Simpson's diversity index, CDR3 size and DJ length profiles, and TRBV/TRBJ rearrangement plots. The immunodominant clone was defined as the most abundant DNA sequence in deep sequencing data. CDR3 amino acid sequences were screened for sharing across subjects and were compared with published repertoires and the VDJdb database. Using fastp trimming at Q25 and MiXCR clonotype assembly, TCRdb reanalyzed the public sequencing data and kept in-frame beta chains. All rows with the same CDR3 protein become a single entry with the most common DNA and genes. TCRdb's processing, not the authors' own work, is the source of the V and J calls. The sample profile shows 200,000 or so distinct CDR3 sequences; 65% of them were found once. The biggest ten clones account for roughly three fifths of the sample.

Taken from cysteine to phenylalanine, the CDR3 has 15 residues. CDR3 DNA only is kept here, 45 bases in frame from base 1. After removal of 6 bases from V and 4 bases from J, the junction retains 8 bases not matched to a gene. Expansion of CD8+CD57+ cells had been shown by flow cytometry in the patients chosen for sequencing. Severe acquired aplastic anemia was diagnosed in all patients according to International Study of Aplastic Anemia and Agranulocytosis and Camitta criteria. At the time blood was sampled, none of the patients had received any therapy. The study deep-sequenced TCR repertoires of sorted CD4+ and CD8+ blood T cells from severe aplastic anemia patients and healthy subjects. In the USA, patient enrollment took place under clinicaltrials.gov protocols 00001620, 01623167, 00001397, 00071045, 00081523 and 00961064. Ficoll-Paque density gradient centrifugation was used to isolate peripheral blood mononuclear cells. Before DNA extraction, CD4+ and CD8+ T cells were sorted with FACS or magnetic beads.

This clonotype appeared a few times. Its target antigen remains unknown. Base quality data are lacking; no much larger clone is found one base away. This TCR derives from a human donor with aplastic anemia. This sequence uses TRBV12-3 or TRBV12-4 and TRBJ2-5, with 10 bases in between that match TRBD1. The sequencing input was sorted CD4+, CD8+, or CD8+CD57+ T cells (not recorded which) from PBMCs. The CDR3 amino acid sequence is: CASSLRQGAGETQYF. The nucleotide sequence reads TGTGCCAGCAGCTTAAGACAGGGGGCAGGAGAGACCCAGTACTTC.